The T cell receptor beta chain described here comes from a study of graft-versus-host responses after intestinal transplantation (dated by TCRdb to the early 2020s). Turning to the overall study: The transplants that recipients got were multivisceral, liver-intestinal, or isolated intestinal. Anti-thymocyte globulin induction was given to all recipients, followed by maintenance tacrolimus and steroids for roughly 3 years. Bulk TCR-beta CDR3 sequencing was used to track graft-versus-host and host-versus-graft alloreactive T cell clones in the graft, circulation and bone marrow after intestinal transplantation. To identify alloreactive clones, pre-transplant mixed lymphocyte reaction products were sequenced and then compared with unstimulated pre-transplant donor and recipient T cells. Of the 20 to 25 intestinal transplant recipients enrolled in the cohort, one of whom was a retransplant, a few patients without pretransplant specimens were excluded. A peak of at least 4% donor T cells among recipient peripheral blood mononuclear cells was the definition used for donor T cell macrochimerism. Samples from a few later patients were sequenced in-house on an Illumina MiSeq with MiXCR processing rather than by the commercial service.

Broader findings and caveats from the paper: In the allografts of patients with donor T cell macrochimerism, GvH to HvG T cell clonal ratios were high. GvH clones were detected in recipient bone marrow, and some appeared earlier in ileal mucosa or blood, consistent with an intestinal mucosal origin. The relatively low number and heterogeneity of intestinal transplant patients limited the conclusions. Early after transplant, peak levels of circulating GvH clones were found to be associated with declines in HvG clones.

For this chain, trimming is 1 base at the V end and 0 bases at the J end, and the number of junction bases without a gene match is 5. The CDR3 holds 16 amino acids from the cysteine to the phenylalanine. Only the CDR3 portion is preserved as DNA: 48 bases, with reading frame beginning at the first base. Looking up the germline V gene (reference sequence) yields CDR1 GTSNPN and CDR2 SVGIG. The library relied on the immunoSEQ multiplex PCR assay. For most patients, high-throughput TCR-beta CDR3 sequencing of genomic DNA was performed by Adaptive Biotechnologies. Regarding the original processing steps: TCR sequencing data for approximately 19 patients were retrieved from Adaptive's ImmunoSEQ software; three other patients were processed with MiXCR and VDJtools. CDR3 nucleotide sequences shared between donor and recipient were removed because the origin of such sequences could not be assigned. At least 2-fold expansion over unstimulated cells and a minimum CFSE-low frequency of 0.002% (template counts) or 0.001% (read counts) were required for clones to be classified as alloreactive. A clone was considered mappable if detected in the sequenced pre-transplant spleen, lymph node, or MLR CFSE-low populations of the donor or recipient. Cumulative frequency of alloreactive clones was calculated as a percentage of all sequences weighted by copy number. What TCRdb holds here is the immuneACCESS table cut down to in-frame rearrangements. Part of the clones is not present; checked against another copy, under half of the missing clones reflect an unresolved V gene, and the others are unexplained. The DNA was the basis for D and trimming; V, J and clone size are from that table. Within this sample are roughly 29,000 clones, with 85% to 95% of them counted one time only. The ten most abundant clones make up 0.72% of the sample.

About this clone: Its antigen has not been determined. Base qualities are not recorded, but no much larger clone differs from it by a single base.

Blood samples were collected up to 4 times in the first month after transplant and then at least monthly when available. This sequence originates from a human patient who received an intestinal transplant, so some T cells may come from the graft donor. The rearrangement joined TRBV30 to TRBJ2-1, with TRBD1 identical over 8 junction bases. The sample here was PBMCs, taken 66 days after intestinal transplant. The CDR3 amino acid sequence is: CAWSDRDRSSYNEQFF. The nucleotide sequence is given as TGTGCCTGGAGTGACCGGGACAGGAGCTCCTACAATGAGCAGTTCTTC.